One and the same sample provided the 11 T cell receptor beta chains below, sequenced in a study of T cell changes during pregnancy in multiple sclerosis. TCRdb's copy holds only in-frame clones and misses some; the assay was immunoSEQ multiplex PCR. The table has about 36,000 clones, approximately 91% seen once. The source was CD8+ T cells from peripheral blood mononuclear cells, collected in the third trimester of pregnancy. The receptors derive from a female donor with multiple sclerosis, enrolled in a pregnancy study.

This sequence joins TRBV6-1 and TRBJ1-2; 10 nucleotides line up with TRBD1. CDR3 length: 14 residues. Trimming took 5 bases from V and 4 from J; bases not matched to a gene: 4. From germline, CDR1 is MNHNS and CDR2 SASEGT. The CDR3 region has the DNA TGTGCCAGCAGTCCCCGGACAGGGGGCTATGGCTACACCTTC. Protein product: CASSPRTGGYGYTF.

This chain links TRBV19 with TRBJ1-5, with a possible D match to TRBD1 (5 bases). The germline V and J ends were trimmed by 4 bases and 4 bases, with 11 bases remaining between them. Germline V gene lookup returns CDR1 LNHDA and CDR2 SQIVND (reference sequence). CDR3 length equals 14 residues. In nucleotides, the CDR3 is TGTGCCAGTAGTAGAAAATCAGGGAATCAGCCCCAGCATTTT. Amino acid sequence: CASSRKSGNQPQHF.

The V and J genes are TRBV7-6 and TRBJ2-1; a possible D gene is TRBD2 (5 bases). The V end was cut by 5 bases, the J end by 6 bases, with 23 bases between. The length of the CDR3 is 17 residues. Germline V lookup: CDR1 SGHVS, CDR2 FNYEAQ. The DNA of the CDR3 is TGTGCCAGCAGCCCACAGTTGACGGCCCCTCGGGGCAATGAGCAGTTCTTC. Its protein product is CASSPQLTAPRGNEQFF.

DNA for the CDR3: TGCGCCAGCAGCTTGGCCGGACAGTTCTCTGGAAACACCATATATTTT. Its translation is CASSLAGQFSGNTIYF. V is TRBV5-1 and J is TRBJ1-3, with TRBD1 as a possible D gene (6 bases). The CDR3 consists of 16 residues. V was cut by 0 bases and J by 0 bases, with 10 bases left in between. Germline CDR1 is SGHRS and CDR2 is YFSETQ. The variable domain in full, with the rest retrieved from reference TRBV5-1 and TRBJ1-3, is KAGVTQTPRYLIKTRGQQVTLSCSPISGHRSVSWYQQTPGQGLQFLFEYFSETQRNKGNFPGRFSGRQFSNSRSEMNVSTLELGDSALYLCASSLAGQFSGNTIYFGEGSWLTVV.

The chain joins TRBV7-8 to TRBJ1-5, with no clear D. CDR1 SGHVS and CDR2 FQNEAQ come from the germline V gene. Trimming stripped 2 bases from V and 0 bases from J, with 14 bases between. The CDR3 length is 17 residues. CDR3 region: CASSLSQVPNSNQPQHF. CDR3 DNA: TGTGCCAGCAGCTTAAGTCAGGTGCCAAATAGCAATCAGCCCCAGCATTTT.

This chain joins TRBV13 and TRBJ2-7; 12 bases are a match to TRBD2. CDR3 length equals 15 residues. Trimming cost V 5 bases and J 4 bases; bases outside gene matches: 6. CDR1 is PRHDT and CDR2 is FYEKMQ in the germline V gene (reference sequence). CDR3 residues: CASSPRLAGVYEQYF. The CDR3 DNA reads as TGTGCCAGCAGCCCCCGACTAGCGGGAGTGTACGAGCAGTACTTC.

The chain carries TRBV6-1 and TRBJ2-2; D is perhaps TRBD2 (6 bases). From germline, CDR1 is MNHNS and CDR2 SASEGT. V dropped 3 bases and J dropped 0 bases, with 11 bases sitting between them. The CDR3 consists of 16 residues. CDR3 sequence: CASSEPGRSNTGELFF. CDR3 bases: TGTGCCAGCAGTGAGCCAGGGAGGTCGAACACCGGGGAGCTGTTTTTT.

This clone was picked up one time. V and J are TRBV10-2 and TRBJ2-7; TRBD2 matches 8 bases. Unmatched junction bases numbered 5, after V lost 4 bases and J lost 3 bases. Germline CDR1 reads WSHSY; CDR2 reads SAAADI. The CDR3 totals 14 residues. The CDR3 nucleotides read TGCGCCAGCAGTGTCAGCGGGAGCGGCTACGAGCAGTACTTC. This translates into CASSVSGSGYEQYF.

The V gene is TRBV6-1, the J gene TRBJ1-1; a possible D gene is TRBD1 (5 bases). There are 14 residues in the CDR3. The germline gives CDR1 MNHNS, CDR2 SASEGT. The V end lost 3 bases, the J end lost 4 bases, and 12 bases lay between the germline ends. DNA of the CDR3: TGTGCCAGCAGTGACCAGGCGGGGGGCACTGAAGCTTTCTTT. Its translation is CASSDQAGGTEAFF.

This clone was observed a single time. The chain has TRBV5-4 and TRBJ1-2, with a tentative D call TRBD1 (5 bases). With 4 bases removed from V and 6 bases from J, the gap between germline ends came to 19 bases. CDR3 length equals 15 residues. The V gene's germline CDR1 is SGHNT and CDR2 YYREEE (reference sequence). In DNA, the CDR3 is TGTGCCAGCAGCCCCTCCCAGGGTAGTACAAATGGCTACACCTTC. It specifies CASSPSQGSTNGYTF.

The chain recombines TRBV27 with TRBJ1-5, with D perhaps TRBD1 (6 bases). V was pared by 8 bases and J by 6 bases, with 14 bases between. This CDR3 contains 13 residues. Per germline, CDR1 MNHEY and CDR2 SMNVEV (reference sequence). The CDR3 DNA is TGTGCCAGCGGAGAGTCAGGGGTTCAGCCCCAGCATTTT. It yields the protein CASGESGVQPQHF.